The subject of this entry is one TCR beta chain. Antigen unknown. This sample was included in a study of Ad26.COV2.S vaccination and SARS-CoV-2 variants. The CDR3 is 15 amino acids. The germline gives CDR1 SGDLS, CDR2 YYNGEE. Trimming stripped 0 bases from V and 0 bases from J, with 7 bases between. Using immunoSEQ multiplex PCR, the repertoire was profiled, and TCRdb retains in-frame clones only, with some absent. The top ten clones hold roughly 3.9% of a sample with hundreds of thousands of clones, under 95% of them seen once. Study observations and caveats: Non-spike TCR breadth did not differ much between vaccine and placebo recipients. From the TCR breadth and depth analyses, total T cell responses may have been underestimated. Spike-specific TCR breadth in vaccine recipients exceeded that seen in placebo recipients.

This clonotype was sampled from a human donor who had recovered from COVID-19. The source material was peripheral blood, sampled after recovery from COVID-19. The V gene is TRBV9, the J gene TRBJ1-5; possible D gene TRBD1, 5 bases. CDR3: CASSVEGNSNQPQHF. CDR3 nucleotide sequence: TGTGCCAGCAGCGTAGAGGGGAATAGCAATCAGCCCCAGCATTTT.